The entry below gives a single T cell receptor (beta chain) sequence along with its context. Its antigen is as yet unknown. RNA transcripts provided the source from which TCR beta CDR3 regions were amplified. The primer set for the first-round RT-PCR of the TCR CDR3 was HTBI. TCRdb fed the multiplex PCR reads into MiXCR, producing one record per CDR3 protein. The table has almost 250,000 distinct CDR3 sequences, roughly 22% seen once. These data belong to a study of T cells in Graves' hyperthyroidism and ophthalmopathy. Germline assignment: CDR1 MDHEN and CDR2 SYDVKM. V lost 6 bases and J lost 6, with 15 bases in between. The CDR3 runs 14 residues. Study-wide points: Ophthalmopathy was model-predicted a median about 6 months pre-onset. The majority of expanded thyroid clonotypes above 0.001 also appeared in blood.

Input material: blood. The V gene is TRBV28, the J gene TRBJ1-5, with D possibly being TRBD1 (5 bases). This sequence originates from a woman in her thirties or forties with Graves' ophthalmopathy. Here the CDR3 reads CASSPTGKGQPQHF. The DNA of the CDR3 is TGTGCCAGCAGCCCTACAGGAAAGGGTCAGCCCCAGCATTTT.